These 30 T cell receptor beta chains originate from one sample sequenced in a study of CD8+ T cells in alopecia areata. Treatment denoted: oral pan-JAK inhibitor, 5-10 mg twice daily. Following extraction, RNA underwent reverse transcription to cDNA, which served as the sequencing template. Generated by immunoSEQ multiplex PCR, the TCRdb table keeps only in-frame clones and is missing some. Here the sample spans about 200,000 clones, under 80% being singletons. The starting material was CD4+ T cells sorted from blood, obtained at week 49, from a patient treated with tofacitinib. All receptors come from a human donor with alopecia areata.

The chain has TRBV29-1 and TRBJ1-1, with 9 bases identical to TRBD1. The germline CDR1 and CDR2 sequences are SQVTM and ANQGSEA. The J segment lost 7 bases and the V segment lost 3 bases, leaving 9 bases of the junction unmatched. CDR3 length equals 14 residues. The CDR3 is CSVDYGQGRLEAFF. The CDR3 nucleotides are TGCAGCGTTGACTATGGACAGGGGCGGCTTGAAGCTTTCTTT.

This clone showed up just a few times. The chain links TRBV29-1 to TRBJ2-7; possibly TRBD2 for D (5 bases). The germline V gene has CDR1 SQVTM and CDR2 ANQGSEA. V was shortened by 6 bases and J by 0 bases, with 15 bases between the two germline ends. The CDR3 is made up of 14 amino acids. The CDR3 loop reads CSVHLAQSSYEQYF. CDR3 nucleotides: TGCAGCGTCCATCTAGCACAGAGCTCCTACGAGCAGTACTTC.

The rearrangement joins TRBV10-3 to TRBJ1-4; D gene ambiguous. The CDR3 has 14 amino acids. The V and J ends lost 4 bases and 0 bases respectively, with 6 bases between them. Germline assignment: CDR1 ENHRY and CDR2 SYGVKD. CDR3 DNA sequence: TGTGCCATCAGTGTAGACACAACTAATGAAAAACTGTTTTTT. The encoded protein is CAISVDTTNEKLFF.

V is TRBV30 and J is TRBJ1-1; D might be TRBD1 (6 bases). Trimming took 7 bases from V and 1 from J, leaving 13 bases between them. CDR1 and CDR2 (germline): GTSNPN, SVGIG (reference sequence). This CDR3 is 13 amino acids long. The CDR3 sequence is CASTGTSNTEAFF. CDR3 coding DNA: TGTGCCTCAACAGGGACATCGAACACTGAAGCTTTCTTT.

The CDR3 loop is CASSSGQGGILHF. CDR3 bases: TGTGCCAGCAGCTCTGGACAAGGGGGGATTCTGCATTTT. The rearrangement joins TRBV7-3 to TRBJ1-5; D is perhaps TRBD1 (6 bases). The length of the CDR3 is 13 residues. Trimming removed 4 bases at V and 15 bases at J, with 19 bases between. Germline CDR1 and CDR2: SGHTA and FQGTGA.

This clone has ten or more counts. The CDR3 loop is CASSDRWSSYEQYF. The CDR3 bases are TGTGCCAGCAGTGACAGGTGGAGCTCCTACGAGCAGTACTTC. The chain links TRBV6-5 to TRBJ2-7, with D tentatively TRBD1 (6 bases). This CDR3 contains 14 residues. The V and J ends lost 5 bases and 0 bases respectively, with 11 bases between them. Germline CDR1 and CDR2: MNHEY and SVGAGI.

This clone occurred a few times. The gene calls are TRBV29-1 and TRBJ1-1; tentative D call: TRBD1 (5 bases). Per the germline V gene, CDR1 is SQVTM and CDR2 is ANQGSEA. The CDR3 contains 12 residues. V shed 6 bases and J shed 5 bases, with 13 bases lying between them. The CDR3 spells CSVGTRGTEAFF. The CDR3 DNA follows: TGCAGCGTCGGGACCCGAGGGACTGAAGCTTTCTTT.

The chain is built from TRBV5-1 and TRBJ1-4, with a possible D match to TRBD1 (5 bases). There are 14 residues in the CDR3. V lost 3 bases and J 6 bases, leaving 12 bases between the germline ends. CDR1 and CDR2 from the germline V gene are SGHRS and YFSETQ. CDR3 protein: CASSSRGLDEKLFF. CDR3 coding DNA: TGCGCCAGCAGCTCCCGGGGCTTAGATGAAAAACTGTTTTTT.

This chain uses TRBV5-6 with TRBJ1-2, with 10 bases that match TRBD1. The CDR3 covers 13 residues. Germline CDR1 SGHDT, CDR2 YYEEEE. The J segment lost 10 bases and the V segment lost 4 bases, leaving 7 bases of the junction unmatched. This CDR3 reads CASSRTGGILYTF. For the CDR3, the DNA is TGTGCCAGCAGCCGGACAGGGGGTATCCTCTACACCTTC.

The V gene is TRBV5-1, the J gene TRBJ1-5, with 9 bases fitting TRBD1. CDR3 size: 14 residues. Germline V gene sequence: CDR1 SGHRS, CDR2 YFSETQ. Trimming removed 0 bases from V and 5 bases from J; junction bases left unmatched: 0. CDR3 amino acids: CASSLGDRDQPQHF. The CDR3 bases are TGCGCCAGCAGCTTGGGGGACAGGGATCAGCCCCAGCATTTT.

The chain employs TRBV30 and TRBJ1-2; a possible D gene is TRBD1 (5 bases). The CDR3 covers 14 residues. Germline V gene data show CDR1 as GTSNPN and CDR2 as SVGIG (reference sequence). V dropped 1 base and J dropped 1 base, with 10 bases sitting between them. The CDR3 spells CAWSEGRLNYGYTF. CDR3 DNA sequence: TGTGCCTGGAGTGAGGGACGGCTTAACTATGGCTACACCTTC.

With regard to this clone: At the DNA level, this CDR3 is encoded by other sequences in the same sample as well. V usage is TRBV4-3 and J usage is TRBJ1-4, with TRBD1 matching over 10 bases. The CDR3 length is 14 residues. CDR1 LGHNA and CDR2 YSLEER come from the germline V gene. Trimming at V came to 3 bases and at J to 8 bases, leaving 3 bases not matched to a gene. The CDR3 sequence: CASSQGQGNEKLFF. DNA for the CDR3: TGCGCCAGCAGCCAGGGACAGGGGAACGAAAAACTGTTTTTT.

The V call is TRBV7-9, the J call TRBJ1-5; a weak D match, TRBD1 (5 bases). V shed 3 bases and J shed 7 bases, with 10 bases lying between them. The CDR3 sequence is 13 residues long. Germline CDR1 reads SEHNR; CDR2 reads FQNEAQ (reference sequence). CDR3 sequence reads: CASSLEGQQPQHF. CDR3 coding DNA: TGTGCCAGCAGCTTGGAGGGGCAACAGCCCCAGCATTTT. The variable domain in full, with the rest retrieved from reference TRBV7-9 and TRBJ1-5, is DTGVSQNPRHKITKRGQNVTFRCDPISEHNRLYWYRQTLGQGPEFLTYFQNEAQLEKSRLLSDRFSAERPKGSFSTLEIQRTEQGDSAMYLCASSLEGQQPQHFGDGTRLSIL.

The chain combines TRBV27 with TRBJ2-2; TRBD2 agrees at 10 bases. This CDR3 has 16 amino acids. The germline V gene has CDR1 MNHEY and CDR2 SMNVEV (reference sequence). With V trimmed by 8 bases and J by 4 bases, 10 bases remained unmatched. The CDR3 nucleotides read TGTGCCAGCTCTAAAGCGGGGGGGCTCGGCACCGGGGAGCTGTTTTTT. This encodes CASSKAGGLGTGELFF.

The rearrangement uses TRBV30 and TRBJ2-7, with a possible D match to TRBD2 (6 bases). The CDR3 loop spans 11 amino acids. The V gene's germline CDR1 is GTSNPN and CDR2 SVGIG (reference sequence). Deletions cut 2 bases from V and 6 bases from J, with 8 bases between. This CDR3 is CAWSIGGEQYF. The CDR3 region has the DNA TGTGCCTGGAGTATCGGGGGCGAGCAGTACTTC.

V is TRBV30 and J is TRBJ1-4, with TRBD1 as a possible D gene (6 bases). This CDR3 is 13 amino acids long. Between the trimmed V and J ends, which lost 7 bases and 5 bases, there was a span of 14 bases. In germline, CDR1 is GTSNPN, CDR2 SVGIG (reference sequence). The CDR3 protein is CASLGTSNEKLFF. CDR3 nucleotides: TGTGCCTCGTTGGGGACATCAAATGAAAAACTGTTTTTT.

This rearrangement joins TRBV5-1 to TRBJ1-1; no clear D gene. The CDR3 covers 13 residues. The V and J ends lost 4 bases and 0 bases respectively, with 7 bases between them. Germline CDR1 SGHRS, CDR2 YFSETQ. CDR3 sequence: CASSPVVNTEAFF. The CDR3, as DNA: TGCGCCAGCAGCCCCGTCGTGAACACTGAAGCTTTCTTT.

This chain joins TRBV30 and TRBJ1-2; D not resolved. The CDR3 extends over 12 amino acids. CDR1 and CDR2 (germline): GTSNPN, SVGIG (reference sequence). The ends were cut back, 1 base at V and 0 bases at J, with 3 bases in the middle. The CDR3, as DNA: TGTGCCTGGAGTGGCGCTAACTATGGCTACACCTTC. As protein: CAWSGANYGYTF.

Details on this clone: One end of the junction fails to match germline, which may point to a read error. The gene calls are TRBV7-2 and TRBJ2-3, with 8 bases that match TRBD2. The CDR3 consists of 16 residues. CDR1 is SGHTA, CDR2 FQGNSA, per germline. In DNA, the CDR3 is TGTGCCAACAGCTCCGGGAGGGACTTCCCGAGGGATACGCAGTATTTT. This translates into CANSSGRDFPRDTQYF.

V gene TRBV7-2 combines with J gene TRBJ2-1; a possible D gene is TRBD2 (5 bases). Between the trimmed V and J ends, which lost 4 bases and 9 bases, there was a span of 22 bases. Germline V lookup: CDR1 SGHTA, CDR2 FQGNSA. CDR3 size: 16 residues. The CDR3 protein is CASSSPRLARAGEQFF. The CDR3 region has the DNA TGTGCCAGCAGCTCCCCTCGGCTAGCTAGGGCGGGTGAGCAGTTCTTC.

This chain joins TRBV6-4 and TRBJ1-2; D is ambiguous. V gave up 6 bases and J gave up 0 bases, with 14 bases separating them. The germline V gene has CDR1 MRHNA and CDR2 SNTAGT. The CDR3 covers 15 residues. The CDR3 region is CASRPSDGANYGYTF. As DNA, the CDR3 is TGTGCCAGCAGACCCTCGGACGGAGCTAACTATGGCTACACCTTC.

The CDR3 loop reads CATSERADTQYF. CDR3 in DNA: TGTGCCACCAGCGAAAGGGCGGATACGCAGTATTTT. The chain joins TRBV15 to TRBJ2-3; D unclear. The CDR3 is 12 amino acids. V shed 5 bases and J shed 6 bases, with 9 bases lying between them. The V gene's germline CDR1 is LNHNV and CDR2 YYDKDF (reference sequence). The variable domain in full, with the rest retrieved from reference TRBV15 and TRBJ2-3, is DAMVIQNPRYQVTQFGKPVTLSCSQTLNHNVMYWYQQKSSQAPKLLFHYYDKDFNNEADTPDNFQSRRPNTSFCFLDIRSPGLGDTAMYLCATSERADTQYFGPGTRLTVL.

This chain links TRBV29-1 with TRBJ2-3; D not resolved. This CDR3 spans 13 amino acids. Between the trimmed V and J ends, which lost 5 bases and 4 bases, there was a span of 13 bases. Germline CDR1 and CDR2: SQVTM and ANQGSEA. In DNA, the CDR3 is TGCAGCGTTTCGGATCTAGGTGCAGATACGCAGTATTTT. It yields the protein CSVSDLGADTQYF.

The chain uses TRBV27 and TRBJ2-5; no clear D gene. This CDR3 spans 13 amino acids. Looked up from germline, CDR1 is MNHEY and CDR2 is SMNVEV (reference sequence). Between the trimmed V and J ends, which lost 6 bases and 1 base, there was a span of 9 bases. The CDR3 reads CASSQALQETQYF. CDR3 DNA sequence: TGTGCCAGCAGCCAAGCGCTCCAAGAGACCCAGTACTTC.

This rearrangement joins TRBV4-1 to TRBJ1-2, with D tentatively TRBD1 (6 bases). Germline V gives CDR1 MGHRA, CDR2 YSYEKL. This CDR3 is built from 15 residues. V lost 2 bases and J 2 bases, leaving 12 bases between the germline ends. This CDR3 reads CASSQTTGLNYGYTF. The CDR3 bases are TGCGCCAGCAGCCAAACTACAGGGCTCAACTATGGCTACACCTTC.

V is TRBV7-2 and J is TRBJ1-5; TRBD1 agrees at 7 bases. Germline V gene lookup returns CDR1 SGHTA and CDR2 FQGNSA. The CDR3 is 16 residues long. With V trimmed by 4 bases and J by 2 bases, 8 bases remained unmatched. The CDR3 sequence: CASSSDRAGGNQPQHF. The CDR3 DNA sequence: TGTGCCAGCAGCTCCGACAGGGCTGGGGGCAATCAGCCCCAGCATTTT.

This rearrangement joins TRBV25-1 to TRBJ2-7; D gene uncertain. CDR3 length equals 14 residues. CDR1 and CDR2 from the germline V gene are MGHDK and SYGVNS. Trimming stripped 3 bases from V and 3 bases from J, with 12 bases between. CDR3: CASSDPRQNYEQYF. CDR3 sequence (DNA): TGTGCCAGCAGTGACCCCAGACAAAACTACGAGCAGTACTTC.

This clone has only one observation. The rearrangement uses TRBV6-6 and TRBJ2-3; 8 nucleotides agree with TRBD2. The V segment lost 6 bases and the J segment 4 bases; nucleotides outside the gene matches: 0. Germline loops: CDR1 MNHNY, CDR2 SVGAGI (reference sequence). The CDR3 is made up of 12 amino acids. CDR3 amino acids: CASRTSADTQYF. The CDR3 bases are TGTGCCAGCAGGACTAGCGCAGATACGCAGTATTTT.

The chain combines TRBV15 with TRBJ2-2; no clear D. V shed 8 bases and J shed 7 bases, with 14 bases lying between them. The CDR3 loop spans 13 amino acids. Germline V gives CDR1 LNHNV, CDR2 YYDKDF (reference sequence). CDR3 bases: TGTGCCACCCGAATTCCCCCGAGCGGGGAGCTGTTTTTT. Protein: CATRIPPSGELFF. Variable domain in full (rest from reference TRBV15 and TRBJ2-2): DAMVIQNPRYQVTQFGKPVTLSCSQTLNHNVMYWYQQKSSQAPKLLFHYYDKDFNNEADTPDNFQSRRPNTSFCFLDIRSPGLGDTAMYLCATRIPPSGELFFGEGSRLTVL.

The chain has TRBV7-2 and TRBJ1-2, with D perhaps matching TRBD1 (5 bases). V lost 3 bases and J 7 bases, leaving 12 bases between the germline ends. This CDR3 spans 13 amino acids. From germline, CDR1 is SGHTA and CDR2 FQGNSA. The CDR3 loop is CASSLIGVAGYTF. CDR3 sequence (DNA): TGTGCCAGCAGCTTGATAGGGGTCGCTGGCTACACCTTC.